Listed here are 23 T cell receptor beta chains from one sample, sequenced in a study of T-cell memory formation after mild COVID-19. Via MiXCR, TCRdb re-called the 5' RACE reads, giving one row per CDR3 protein. The sample yields about 100,000 distinct CDR3 sequences, 8.5% to 14% seen once. The sample was PBMCs or a T cell subset sorted from them (not recorded which). These receptors originate from a man aged 18 to 30 who had mild COVID-19 (a few samples of this study predate the infection). Cell type and time point are not known.

Here the CDR3 reads CASSGAGIGNQPQHF. The CDR3 coding sequence is TGTGCCAGTAGTGGGGCGGGGATTGGCAATCAGCCCCAGCATTTT. The J gene is TRBJ1-5, the V gene TRBV19, with D possibly being TRBD1 (5 bases). The germline V and J ends were trimmed by 5 bases and 2 bases, with 13 bases remaining between them. CDR1 and CDR2 from the germline V gene are LNHDA and SQIVND (reference sequence). This CDR3 region has 15 residues.

In its sample, this clonotype was seen a few times. The chain has TRBV7-9 and TRBJ1-2, with D possibly TRBD1 on 5 matching bases. CDR1 and CDR2 from the germline V gene are SEHNR and FQNEAQ (reference sequence). The CDR3 contains 14 residues. Trimming stripped 5 bases from V and 2 bases from J, with 12 bases between. The CDR3 sequence: CASSQMTANYGYTF. CDR3 nucleotides: TGTGCCAGCAGCCAGATGACAGCCAACTATGGCTACACCTTC.

V gene TRBV12-3 or TRBV12-4 combines with J gene TRBJ1-1, with D unresolved. The length of the CDR3 is 14 residues. Trimming left V 0 bases short and J 3 bases short, with 8 bases between. Here the CDR3 DNA reads TGTGCCAGCAGTTTAGCAGGGTACGACACTGAAGCTTTCTTT. It codes for CASSLAGYDTEAFF.

This clonotype was seen a handful of times. The rearrangement links TRBV4-3 to TRBJ2-7; TRBD1 or TRBD2 may be the D gene (5 bases each). CDR3 length: 14 residues. The germline V gene has CDR1 LGHNA and CDR2 YSLEER. V was cut by 0 bases and J by 5 bases, with 11 bases left in between. CDR3 nucleotide sequence: TGCGCCAGCAGCCAAGACCGGGGCTCGGACGAGCAGTACGTC. This translates into CASSQDRGSDEQYV.

This clonotype was seen a handful of times. The J gene is TRBJ2-6, the V gene TRBV12-3 or TRBV12-4; perhaps TRBD1 as D (5 bases). This CDR3 region has 14 residues. The V end was cut by 10 bases, the J end by 6 bases, with 16 bases between. The CDR3 region is CATYKGALANVLTF. The DNA of the CDR3 is TGTGCCACCTACAAAGGGGCCCTGGCCAACGTCCTGACTTTC.

This clonotype was seen more than once but under ten times. The CDR3 protein is CASSPRDRLHYEQYF. The CDR3 region has the DNA TGTGCCAGCAGCCCCCGAGACAGGCTCCACTACGAGCAGTACTTC. The chain employs TRBV9 and TRBJ2-7, with D perhaps matching TRBD1 (6 bases). The CDR3 sequence is 15 residues long. V lost 4 bases and J lost 3, with 17 bases in between. Germline values: CDR1 SGDLS, CDR2 YYNGEE.

In this sample, this clonotype turned up once. The germline gene is not matched at one end of the junction; a read error may be the cause. This chain uses TRBV5-1 with TRBJ2-1, with D maybe TRBD2 (6 bases). The length of the CDR3 is 14 residues. Germline-derived CDR1 and CDR2 are SGHRS and YFSETQ. CDR3 region: CAISLEASDNEQFF. The DNA of the CDR3 is TGCGCCATCAGCTTGGAAGCTAGCGACAATGAGCAGTTCTTC.

This clonotype occurred a few times. This rearrangement joins TRBV6-5 to TRBJ2-3; maybe TRBD2 (5 bases). This CDR3 is 13 amino acids long. Between the trimmed V and J ends, which lost 4 bases and 4 bases, there was a span of 9 bases. CDR1 and CDR2 from the germline V gene are MNHEY and SVGAGI. CDR3 protein: CASSFRTADTQYF. Written as DNA, the CDR3 is TGTGCCAGCAGTTTTCGGACTGCAGATACGCAGTATTTT.

This clonotype was picked up many times. The V call is TRBV6-6, the J call TRBJ2-7; 7 bases are shared with TRBD1. The CDR3 loop spans 15 amino acids. V dropped 0 bases and J dropped 6; count of bases not matched to a gene: 8. Germline V gene lookup returns CDR1 MNHNY and CDR2 SVGAGI (reference sequence). The CDR3 DNA sequence: TGTGCCAGCAGTTACTCCGCGACAGGGATGGGCGAGCAGTACGTC. It translates to CASSYSATGMGEQYV.

This chain connects TRBV15 to TRBJ2-3; maybe TRBD1 (6 bases). The CDR3 contains 15 residues. Germline lookup yields CDR1 LNHNV and CDR2 YYDKDF (reference sequence). V shed 3 bases and J shed 2 bases, with 12 bases lying between them. CDR3 region: CATSRWGRYTDTQYF. In DNA form, the CDR3 reads TGTGCCACCAGCAGGTGGGGGCGTTACACAGATACGCAGTATTTT.

This clonotype showed up just a few times. This chain connects TRBV5-5 to TRBJ2-7; 9 bases agree with TRBD2. Looked up from germline, CDR1 is SGHKS and CDR2 is YYEKEE (reference sequence). V gave up 1 base and J gave up 3 bases; unmatched junction bases: 14. The CDR3 extends over 18 amino acids. The CDR3 is CASSLLAGGKSINYEQYF. The DNA of the CDR3 is TGTGCCAGCAGCTTGCTGGCGGGGGGGAAGAGTATAAACTACGAGCAGTACTTC.

This clonotype was detected a few times. The rearrangement joins TRBV27 to TRBJ1-1; 9 positions agree with TRBD1. The ends lost 8 bases at V and 0 bases at J; junction bases unmatched: 7. The CDR3 runs to 15 residues. The germline CDR1 and CDR2 sequences are MNHEY and SMNVEV (reference sequence). Here the CDR3 DNA reads TGTGCCAGCTCAATTTGGACAGGGGTGAACACTGAAGCTTTCTTT. Translation gives CASSIWTGVNTEAFF.

The rearrangement joins TRBV6-5 to TRBJ1-6, with 7 bases lining up with TRBD1. V shed 6 bases and J 6 bases; nucleotides not matched to a gene: 5. The CDR3 has 14 amino acids. Germline values: CDR1 MNHEY, CDR2 SVGAGI. This CDR3 is CASRQTGTNSPLHF. CDR3 nucleotide sequence: TGTGCCAGCAGACAGACAGGGACTAATTCACCCCTCCACTTT.

This clonotype appeared a few times. The V call is TRBV9, the J call TRBJ1-1; 8 nucleotides agree with TRBD1. Germline CDR1 and CDR2: SGDLS and YYNGEE. The CDR3 has 14 amino acids. Losses at the gene ends were 3 bases for V and 1 base for J; bases not matched to a gene: 2. CDR3 DNA: TGTGCCAGCAGCGACAGGGGGGAGAACACTGAAGCTTTCTTT. Encoded protein: CASSDRGENTEAFF. Using reference TRBV9 and TRBJ1-1 for the parts outside the CDR3, the full variable domain is DSGVTQTPKHLITATGQRVTLRCSPRSGDLSVYWYQQSLDQGLQFLIQYYNGEERAKGNILERFSAQQFPDLHSELNLSSLELGDSALYFCASSDRGENTEAFFGQGTRLTVV.

In its sample, this clonotype was seen a few times. The chain links TRBV7-6 to TRBJ2-7; D might be TRBD2 (6 bases). Trimming took 1 base from V and 7 from J, leaving 11 bases between them. CDR1 is SGHVS, CDR2 FNYEAQ, per germline. The CDR3 spans 13 residues. CDR3 in DNA: TGTGCCAGCAGCTTAGGCGGAGGGCTAGAGCAGTACTTC. It codes for CASSLGGGLEQYF. Looking up the rest from reference TRBV7-6 and TRBJ2-7 gives the full variable domain: GAGVSQSPRYKVTKRGQDVALRCDPISGHVSLYWYRQALGQGPEFLTYFNYEAQQDKSGLPNDRFSAERPEGSISTLTIQRTEQRDSAMYRCASSLGGGLEQYFGPGTRLTVT.

This clonotype turned up a few times. The chain employs TRBV20-1 and TRBJ2-3; 8 nucleotides line up with TRBD2. Trimming at V came to 3 bases and at J to 3 bases, leaving 11 bases not matched to a gene. Per the germline V gene, CDR1 is DFQATT and CDR2 is SNEGSKA (reference sequence). The CDR3 runs 16 residues. CDR3 residues: CSARTSGGRFTDTQYF. Written as DNA, the CDR3 is TGCAGTGCTAGGACCTCGGGGGGGCGGTTTACAGATACGCAGTATTTT.

In its sample, this clonotype was seen a few times. The V call is TRBV4-1, the J call TRBJ1-4; D gene uncertain. The V and J ends lost 3 bases and 12 bases respectively, with 11 bases between them. Germline assignment: CDR1 MGHRA and CDR2 YSYEKL. CDR3 length: 12 residues. CDR3 protein: CASSQNRVELFF. CDR3 DNA: TGCGCCAGCAGCCAGAACAGAGTGGAACTGTTTTTT.

This clonotype came up a few times. The V and J genes are TRBV5-1 and TRBJ2-2; TRBD2 matches 7 bases. V lost 7 bases, J lost 1 base, and 7 bases stayed unmatched. There are 15 residues in the CDR3. Germline V gives CDR1 SGHRS, CDR2 YFSETQ. The CDR3 region is CASGRAAQNTGELFF. The CDR3 DNA is TGCGCCAGCGGGAGGGCGGCCCAGAACACCGGGGAGCTGTTTTTT. The complete variable domain, with remaining parts taken from reference TRBV5-1 and TRBJ2-2, reads KAGVTQTPRYLIKTRGQQVTLSCSPISGHRSVSWYQQTPGQGLQFLFEYFSETQRNKGNFPGRFSGRQFSNSRSEMNVSTLELGDSALYLCASGRAAQNTGELFFGEGSRLTVL.

This chain joins TRBV25-1 and TRBJ1-5; 8 nucleotides match TRBD1. Germline lookup yields CDR1 MGHDK and CDR2 SYGVNS. The junction had 1 base not matched to a gene; V was cut back by 2 bases and J by 4 bases. The CDR3 extends over 14 amino acids. CDR3 protein: CASSERTGNQPQHF. The CDR3 DNA is TGTGCCAGCAGTGAAAGGACAGGGAATCAGCCCCAGCATTTT.

In its sample, this clonotype was seen a few times. The CDR3 protein is CASSLDRGYGYTF. Here the CDR3 DNA reads TGTGCCAGCAGTTTGGACAGGGGGTATGGCTACACCTTC. This rearrangement joins TRBV12-3 or TRBV12-4 to TRBJ1-2; TRBD1 matches at 10 bases. Trimming took 3 bases from V and 5 from J; bases not matched to a gene: 0. The CDR3 has 13 amino acids.

At least ten counts were recorded for this clonotype. V usage is TRBV7-9 and J usage is TRBJ2-4, with D possibly matching TRBD2 (6 bases). CDR3 length equals 18 residues. Trimming cost V 2 bases and J 0 bases, with 17 bases left between them. The germline gives CDR1 SEHNR, CDR2 FQNEAQ (reference sequence). The CDR3: CASSLRSEGPLAKNIQYF. The CDR3 coding sequence is TGTGCCAGCAGCTTACGTTCGGAGGGGCCACTAGCCAAAAACATTCAGTACTTC.

Only a few counts were recorded for this clonotype. J is TRBJ2-3 and V is TRBV6-2 or TRBV6-3; the match to TRBD1 covers 7 bases. Trimming cost V 3 bases and J 4 bases; bases outside gene matches: 7. The CDR3 loop spans 15 amino acids. Germline-derived CDR1 and CDR2 are MNHEY and SVGEGT. In DNA form, the CDR3 reads TGTGCCAGCAGTTATTTAAAACAGGGGTCAGATACGCAGTATTTT. Its translation: CASSYLKQGSDTQYF.

This clonotype showed up just a few times. J is TRBJ1-1 and V is TRBV12-3 or TRBV12-4; D not resolved. Trimming cost V 4 bases and J 0 bases, with 12 bases left between them. The CDR3 spans 15 residues. CDR3 sequence reads: CASSSPTTVNTEAFF. In DNA form, the CDR3 reads TGTGCCAGCAGTTCCCCGACAACAGTGAACACTGAAGCTTTCTTT.